This entry lists 17 T cell receptor beta chains sequenced from one sample in a study of blood T cell repertoires in COVID-19. Some clones are missing from TCRdb's copy, which holds only in-frame ones; the method was immunoSEQ multiplex PCR. The sample lists 300,000 or so clones, 80% to 90% seen once, with 1% in the top ten. Source material: peripheral blood. The origin of the receptors is a man aged 45-60 years with active or convalescent COVID-19.

This chain links TRBV7-9 with TRBJ1-3; no clear D gene. CDR3 length: 15 amino acids. Germline CDR1 reads SEHNR; CDR2 reads FQNEAQ (reference sequence). The ends were cut back, 5 bases at V and 2 bases at J, with 13 bases in the middle. The CDR3 DNA follows: TGTGCCAGCAGCCGGGATGAGGGAGCTGGAAACACCATATATTTT. It specifies CASSRDEGAGNTIYF.

This chain connects TRBV7-2 to TRBJ2-1; 10 positions agree with TRBD2. The junction had 7 bases not matched to a gene; V was cut back by 4 bases and J by 4 bases. This CDR3 contains 16 residues. CDR1 is SGHTA, CDR2 FQGNSA, per germline. This CDR3 reads CASSSYSSGGYNEQFF. Written as DNA, the CDR3 is TGTGCCAGCAGCTCCTACTCTAGCGGGGGTTACAATGAGCAGTTCTTC.

V is TRBV6-1 and J is TRBJ1-4; tentatively, D is TRBD1 (5 bases). Trimming shortened V by 5 bases and J by 0 bases, and 10 bases separated the two germline ends. The CDR3 is 15 residues long. The germline CDR1 and CDR2 sequences are MNHNS and SASEGT. The CDR3 is CASSWGGATNEKLFF. As DNA, the CDR3 is TGTGCCAGCAGTTGGGGGGGGGCAACTAATGAAAAACTGTTTTTT.

The V call is TRBV15, the J call TRBJ1-6; 7 bases are shared with TRBD1. In germline, CDR1 is LNHNV, CDR2 YYDKDF (reference sequence). This CDR3 contains 15 residues. The V gene end was trimmed by 4 bases and the J gene end by 7 bases; junction bases not matched to a gene: 7. CDR3 nucleotides: TGTGCCACCAGCACAAGATCAGGGGGGAATTCACCCCTCCACTTT. Amino acid sequence: CATSTRSGGNSPLHF.

The J gene is TRBJ1-1, the V gene TRBV5-1; 11 bases align to TRBD1. Germline V CDR1 and CDR2: SGHRS, YFSETQ. The CDR3 runs to 16 residues. Unmatched junction bases numbered 5, after V lost 4 bases and J lost 0 bases. CDR3 sequence: CASSPRTGGLNTEAFF. CDR3 sequence (DNA): TGCGCCAGCAGCCCCCGGACAGGGGGCTTGAACACTGAAGCTTTCTTT.

The chain couples TRBV4-3 to TRBJ1-4, with 8 bases matching TRBD1. Germline CDR1 and CDR2: LGHNA and YSLEER. This CDR3 has 16 residues. V lost 4 bases and J lost 4; bases outside the gene matches: 8. In nucleotides, the CDR3 is TGCGCCAGCAGCCCTTCGGGACAGGACCTTAATGAAAAACTGTTTTTT. Amino acid sequence: CASSPSGQDLNEKLFF.

As to this clone: This same CDR3 is encoded by further DNA sequences in the sample. The chain uses TRBV19 and TRBJ1-1; D possibly corresponds to TRBD1 (5 bases). Between the trimmed V and J ends, which lost 3 bases and 1 base, there was a span of 9 bases. CDR1 LNHDA and CDR2 SQIVND come from the germline V gene (reference sequence). This CDR3 is 14 amino acids long. CDR3 sequence: CASSIQGANTEAFF. The CDR3 bases are TGTGCCAGTAGTATCCAGGGCGCGAACACTGAAGCTTTCTTT. The complete variable domain, with remaining parts taken from reference TRBV19 and TRBJ1-1, reads DGGITQSPKYLFRKEGQNVTLSCEQNLNHDAMYWYRQDPGQGLRLIYYSQIVNDFQKGDIAEGYSVSREKKESFPLTVTSAQKNPTAFYLCASSIQGANTEAFFGQGTRLTVV.

In its sample, this clone was seen a few times. CDR3 bases: TGTGCCAGCAGCTCTTTTCCCGGGACAGGGACTGGAAACACCATATATTTT. Its protein product is CASSSFPGTGTGNTIYF. The rearrangement uses TRBV11-2 and TRBJ1-3; 9 nucleotides align to TRBD1. The germline CDR1 and CDR2 sequences are SGHAT and FQNNGV. With 4 bases clipped from V and 2 bases from J, the junction kept 9 bases outside the gene matches. The CDR3 has 17 residues.

In this sample, this clone turned up once. This chain uses TRBV2 with TRBJ2-1; D remains ambiguous. Between the trimmed V and J ends, which lost 3 bases and 4 bases, there was a span of 7 bases. The CDR3 runs 13 residues. Germline V gene sequence: CDR1 SNHLY, CDR2 FYNNEI. Written as DNA, the CDR3 is TGTGCCAGCAGTGATGAGCGATACAATGAGCAGTTCTTC. It translates to CASSDERYNEQFF.

The chain is built from TRBV2 and TRBJ2-1; 11 positions match TRBD2. This CDR3 comprises 15 residues. V dropped 5 bases and J dropped 6; count of bases not matched to a gene: 6. Germline assignment: CDR1 SNHLY and CDR2 FYNNEI. In DNA form, the CDR3 reads TGTGCCAGCAGTAATCTAGCGGGAGGAGCCAATGAGCAGTTCTTC. It codes for CASSNLAGGANEQFF.

With respect to this clone: Different DNA sequences within this sample yield the same CDR3. Written as DNA, the CDR3 is TGTGCCAGCAGACAGGGGACTAGCACAGATACGCAGTATTTT. It specifies CASRQGTSTDTQYF. The J gene is TRBJ2-3, the V gene TRBV2; TRBD1 might be the D (7 bases). CDR1 is SNHLY, CDR2 FYNNEI, per germline. This CDR3 is 14 amino acids long. Trimming pared 6 bases from V and 0 bases from J, leaving 10 bases between.

The chain combines TRBV6-5 with TRBJ1-5, with a weak D call TRBD1 (6 bases). The CDR3 is made up of 14 amino acids. Germline CDR1 reads MNHEY; CDR2 reads SVGAGI. The ends were cut back, 6 bases at V and 0 bases at J, with 9 bases in the middle. The CDR3 spells CASRDSDSNQPQHF. The CDR3, as DNA: TGTGCCAGCAGGGACAGTGATAGCAATCAGCCCCAGCATTTT.

The chain links TRBV2 to TRBJ1-5; D is possibly TRBD1 (6 bases). Trimming left V 6 bases short and J 2 bases short, with 17 bases between. This CDR3 region has 16 residues. CDR1 and CDR2 (germline): SNHLY, FYNNEI. CDR3 sequence: CASRDPGRGGNQPQHF. CDR3 nucleotides: TGTGCCAGCAGGGACCCTGGCAGGGGAGGCAATCAGCCCCAGCATTTT.

The table lists this clone with a few counts. The chain couples TRBV24-1 to TRBJ1-2; D is unresolved. CDR3 length: 13 amino acids. CDR1 is KGHDR, CDR2 SFDVKD, per germline. Between the trimmed V and J ends, which lost 3 bases and 4 bases, there was a span of 8 bases. The CDR3 bases are TGTGCCACCAGTGATCGATTCAGCTATGGCTACACCTTC. Protein sequence: CATSDRFSYGYTF.

This chain links TRBV19 with TRBJ1-4; tentative D call: TRBD1 (6 bases). Looked up from germline, CDR1 is LNHDA and CDR2 is SQIVND (reference sequence). This CDR3 has 14 residues. V dropped 5 bases and J dropped 5 bases, with 12 bases sitting between them. This chain's CDR3 is CASSSTDSNEKLFF. CDR3 DNA: TGTGCCAGTAGTTCGACGGACAGCAATGAAAAACTGTTTTTT.

The rearrangement links TRBV7-2 to TRBJ2-3; 11 positions match TRBD2. J was trimmed by 2 bases and V by 4 bases; bases with no gene match: 8. The V gene's germline CDR1 is SGHTA and CDR2 FQGNSA. The CDR3 has 17 residues. The CDR3, as DNA: TGTGCCAGCAGCTCCTTAACTAGCGGGGGCCCCACAGATACGCAGTATTTT. This translates into CASSSLTSGGPTDTQYF.

This clone was counted a single time. V and J are TRBV5-4 and TRBJ1-2; no definite D call. The CDR3 runs 14 residues. Trimming stripped 1 base from V and 6 bases from J, with 13 bases between. Germline CDR1 and CDR2: SGHNT and YYREEE (reference sequence). The CDR3 nucleotides read TGTGCCAGCAGCTTGCCCGGGAGCCTACATGGCTACACCTTC. Encoded protein: CASSLPGSLHGYTF.